This T cell receptor beta chain was recovered during a study of cytomegalovirus exposure and HLA in healthy donors. Germline V CDR1 and CDR2: SGHNT, YYREEE (reference sequence). The CDR3 spans 13 residues. The V gene lost 5 bases and the J gene lost 5 bases, with 14 bases spanning the gap. Overall study results and limits: The study recorded over 150 TCR beta chains that were cytomegalovirus-associated.

Details on this clone: What it binds is not known.

This table comes from immunoSEQ multiplex PCR, and its TCRdb copy is limited to in-frame clones, with some not included. This table has roughly 56,000 clones, 91% appearing once. What was sequenced was PBMCs. The rearrangement uses TRBV5-4 and TRBJ2-7, with a possible D match to TRBD1 (6 bases). The clonotype originates from a woman under 40 in good health and CMV-seronegative. DNA of the CDR3: TGTGCCAGCAGACAACAGGGTACCCACGAGCAGTACTTC. Amino acid sequence: CASRQQGTHEQYF. The whole variable domain, filled in from reference TRBV5-4 and TRBJ2-7, reads ETGVTQSPTHLIKTRGQQVTLRCSSQSGHNTVSWYQQALGQGPQFIFQYYREEENGRGNFPPRFSGLQFPNYSSELNVNALELDDSALYLCASRQQGTHEQYFGPGTRLTVT.